This T cell receptor beta chain stems from a study of memory B cells and T cells in multiple sclerosis. General study points: Shared clonotype counts depended on differing compartment clone-set sizes and were normalized.

Repertoires were generated with immunoSEQ multiplex PCR, while TCRdb's copy carries only in-frame clones and drops some. The sample comprises about 42,000 clones, 82% of which are singletons, and roughly 1% rests with the top ten. Details on this clone: Its antigen is still unknown.

Separate sequencing covered autoproliferating (CFSE-dim) and non-proliferating (CFSE-high) T cells from stimulus-free culture. Replicate wells were pooled after about seven days of stimulus-free culture of roughly 5x10^7 CFSE-labeled PBMCs. The PBMCs received roughly 0.5 uM CFSE and serum-free culture with no added stimuli. The TCR comes from a human donor with multiple sclerosis. Specimen: PBMCs from blood kept in culture.

The CDR3: CASSLGPTNEKLFF. The CDR3 DNA follows: TGCGCCAGCAGCTTGGGCCCAACTAATGAAAAACTGTTTTTT. This chain connects TRBV5-1 to TRBJ1-4; D uncertain. This CDR3 region has 14 residues. Trimming took off 0 bases at V and 0 bases at J, with 3 bases between the two ends. Per germline, CDR1 SGHRS and CDR2 YFSETQ. Combining the CDR3 with reference TRBV5-1 and TRBJ1-4 gives the whole variable domain KAGVTQTPRYLIKTRGQQVTLSCSPISGHRSVSWYQQTPGQGLQFLFEYFSETQRNKGNFPGRFSGRQFSNSRSEMNVSTLELGDSALYLCASSLGPTNEKLFFGSGTQLSVL.